Listed below are T cell receptor beta chains from one sample, sequenced in a study of T cell changes during pregnancy in multiple sclerosis. Sequenced by immunoSEQ multiplex PCR; TCRdb stores in-frame clones only, minus some. The repertoire includes about 80,000 clones, approximately 90% of them detected once, and about 2.8% sits in the top ten. The material was peripheral blood, obtained before pregnancy. These receptors all come from a female donor with multiple sclerosis, enrolled in a pregnancy study. Both conserved end residues are part of each CDR3. A D gene is named only where the DNA matches it firmly. Clone size appears in some rows only: once, few, many, or a class for an expanded clone.

abundance,j_gene,d_gene,v_gene,CDR3nt,CDR3aa
-,TRBJ1-4,TRBD1,TRBV6-5,TGTGCCAGCAGTTGGACAGGGGACGAAAAACTGTTTTTT,CASSWTGDEKLFF
-,TRBJ2-1,TRBD2,TRBV19,TGTGCCAGTAAACGTCTAGCGGGAGGTGATGAGCAGTTCTTC,CASKRLAGGDEQFF
-,TRBJ1-3,-,TRBV28,TGTGCCAGCAGTTTATTTGTGATGGCCTCTGGAAACACCATATATTTT,CASSLFVMASGNTIYF
-,TRBJ2-7,TRBD2,TRBV27,TGTGCCAGCAGACTCGGACTAGCGGGCCCCTACGAGCAGTACTTC,CASRLGLAGPYEQYF
-,TRBJ2-7,TRBD1,TRBV28,TGTGCCACCTCTCAGACAGGGCTCGAGCAGTACTTC,CATSQTGLEQYF
-,TRBJ2-5,TRBD1,TRBV6-1,TGTGCCAGCAGGGCGACAGGGGGCTGGTCAGAGACCCAGTACTTC,CASRATGGWSETQYF
-,TRBJ2-2,-,TRBV15,TGTGCCACCAGCAGCCATTGGAGGAAACACCAGAACACCGGGGAGCTGTTTTTT,CATSSHWRKHQNTGELFF
-,TRBJ1-1,-,TRBV14,TGTGCCAGCAGCCAAGACCAGGATACTGAAGCTTTCTTT,CASSQDQDTEAFF
-,TRBJ2-3,TRBD2,TRBV7-8,TGTGCCAGCAGCTTGGGACTAGCGGCAGATACGCAGTATTTT,CASSLGLAADTQYF
-,TRBJ2-7,TRBD2,TRBV5-4,TGTGCCAGCAGCTTGACCCAACTACTAGCGAATAGCTCCTACGAGCAGTACTTC,CASSLTQLLANSSYEQYF
-,TRBJ2-7,TRBD2,TRBV2,TGTGCCAGCAGTTTCGGACTAGCGATTTCCTACGAGCAGTACTTC,CASSFGLAISYEQYF
-,TRBJ1-2,TRBD1,TRBV29-1,TGCAGCGTTGCAGCCCGGACAGGGGGCTATGGCTACACCTTC,CSVAARTGGYGYTF
-,TRBJ2-7,-,TRBV11-2,TGTGCCAGCAGCCCCCCCAGGGGGAGGCCGGCCTACGAGCAGTACTTC,CASSPPRGRPAYEQYF
-,TRBJ1-3,TRBD1,TRBV28,TGTGCCAGCAGTTTTACAGGGGGCTTCTCTGGAAACACCATATATTTT,CASSFTGGFSGNTIYF
-,TRBJ1-1,TRBD1,TRBV6-5,TGTGCCAGCAGACCACAGGGGGCTCGCCTCCGGGCTTTCTTT,CASRPQGARLRAFF
-,TRBJ1-4,-,TRBV29-1,TGCAGCGTCGCCAAGGCGGGGGCAAATGAAAAACTGTTTTTT,CSVAKAGANEKLFF
-,TRBJ1-3,-,TRBV6-1,TGTGCCAGCAGTGTGTTACAGTTAGTTCGTGGAAACACCATATATTTT,CASSVLQLVRGNTIYF
-,TRBJ2-7,-,TRBV5-1,TGCGCCAGCAGCTTCGGTCAAAGCTCCTACGAGCAGTACTTC,CASSFGQSSYEQYF
-,TRBJ1-2,TRBD1,TRBV28,TGTGCCAGCAGTTCCTCGGGACAGGGCGGCTATGGCTACACCTTC,CASSSSGQGGYGYTF
-,TRBJ1-1,TRBD1,TRBV19,TGTGCCAGTAGTGAGGGGACAGGAGCAATGGGCACTGAAGCTTTCTTT,CASSEGTGAMGTEAFF
-,TRBJ2-1,-,TRBV7-3,TGTGCCAGCAGCCCCTCCGGGACCTACAATGAGCAGTTCTTC,CASSPSGTYNEQFF
-,TRBJ2-3,-,TRBV7-8,TGTGCCAGCAGCAGACGTGCGGCGGATACGCAGTATTTT,CASSRRAADTQYF
once,TRBJ1-3,-,TRBV30,TGTGCCTGGAGTCGGGACTCAGGGAGTGGAAGCACCATATATTTT,CAWSRDSGSGSTIYF
-,TRBJ2-7,TRBD1,TRBV4-1,TGCGCCAGCAGCAGCCAGGACAGGGGAGGCGAGCAGTACTTC,CASSSQDRGGEQYF
-,TRBJ1-2,-,TRBV5-6,TGTGCCAGCAGCATCCAGGATTTCTACGGCTACACCTTC,CASSIQDFYGYTF
few,TRBJ1-1,-,TRBV30,TGTGCCTGGAGTCCTCCTAGTGAAGCTTTCTTT,CAWSPPSEAFF
-,TRBJ2-1,-,TRBV25-1,TGTGCCAGCAGTGGAACTATTAAGCAGTTCTTC,CASSGTIKQFF
-,TRBJ1-4,TRBD1,TRBV7-2,TGTGCCAGCAGCTTAGGAGGGGGCACAGGGGGAGCTGAAAAACTGTTTTTT,CASSLGGGTGGAEKLFF
-,TRBJ2-7,-,TRBV7-4,TGTGCCAGCAGCGCAGGGCCCCGCAGCTCCTACGAGCAGTACTTC,CASSAGPRSSYEQYF
-,TRBJ2-1,TRBD1,TRBV27,TGTGCCAGCCGGGACAGGGGTTACAATGAGCAGTTCTTC,CASRDRGYNEQFF
-,TRBJ1-4,-,TRBV30,TGTGCCTGGAGTGTCCGGGGAGGGGAAAAACTGTTTTTT,CAWSVRGGEKLFF
-,TRBJ2-7,TRBD1,TRBV30,TGTGCCTGGAGTCGGCTCCCACAGGGGACCCCCTACGAGCAGTACTTC,CAWSRLPQGTPYEQYF
-,TRBJ1-5,-,TRBV28,TGTGCCAGCAATAGGGGGATTAGCAATCAGCCCCAGCATTTT,CASNRGISNQPQHF
-,TRBJ2-3,TRBD1,TRBV7-8,TGTGCCAGCAGAACCGACAGGGAGTTCACAGATACGCAGTATTTT,CASRTDREFTDTQYF
-,TRBJ2-1,TRBD2,TRBV10-3,TGTGCCATTGGGACTAGCGGCCTCGATGAGCAGTTCTTC,CAIGTSGLDEQFF
once,TRBJ2-3,TRBD1,TRBV29-1,TGCAGCGTTGAAGCGACAGGGGTGGGAACAGATACGCAGTATTTT,CSVEATGVGTDTQYF
-,TRBJ2-1,TRBD2,TRBV5-1,TGCGCCAGCAGCTTGGCCCGGACTAGCGGGATTATAGATGAGCAGTTCTTC,CASSLARTSGIIDEQFF
-,TRBJ2-1,-,TRBV6-5,TGTGCCAGCAGCCCTTTTTTAGCCTACAATGAGCAGTTCTTC,CASSPFLAYNEQFF
-,TRBJ2-7,-,TRBV19,TGTGCCAGTAGTATCTCTCTAGGATCCGAGCAGTACTTC,CASSISLGSEQYF
once,TRBJ2-1,-,TRBV28,TGTGCCAGCACGATGAGCTCCTACAATGAGCAGTTCTTC,CASTMSSYNEQFF
-,TRBJ2-2,-,TRBV28,TGTGCCAGCACGAGGACCGGGGAGCTGTTTTTT,CASTRTGELFF
-,TRBJ1-2,-,TRBV19,TGTGCCAGTAGTTCCCCCCGCCGGGACATGGAGTATGGCTACACCTTC,CASSSPRRDMEYGYTF
-,TRBJ1-1,TRBD1,TRBV11-2,TGTGCCAGCAGCCCCGGACAGGGTGGGGTTTGGACTGAAGCTTTCTTT,CASSPGQGGVWTEAFF
-,TRBJ2-7,-,TRBV11-2,TGTGCCAGCAGCTCCCTCCAGGGGAACTCCTACGAGCAGTACTTC,CASSSLQGNSYEQYF
-,TRBJ2-1,-,TRBV4-1,TGCGCCAGCAGCCAAGGGGAGTCGATAAATGAGCAGTTCTTC,CASSQGESINEQFF
-,TRBJ2-1,-,TRBV5-1,TGCGCCAGCAGCCAGAAGGGGAATGAGCAGTTCTTC,CASSQKGNEQFF
-,TRBJ2-5,-,TRBV5-4,TGTGCCAGCAGCTTGGCCGTGCAGCGTGGGACCCAGTACTTC,CASSLAVQRGTQYF
-,TRBJ2-5,TRBD1,TRBV6-1,TGTGCCAGCAGTGGGACAGGGGGCTTCTACCAAGAGACCCAGTACTTC,CASSGTGGFYQETQYF
once,TRBJ2-7,TRBD2,TRBV25-1,TGTGCCACCTCGGGGGGTCTCTACGAGCAGTACTTC,CATSGGLYEQYF
-,TRBJ2-7,-,TRBV2,TGTGCCAGCAGTGAAACCGAGGTCGAGCAGTACTTC,CASSETEVEQYF
once,TRBJ1-6,TRBD1,TRBV5-1,TGCGCCAGCAGCCGCACAGGGGATGGTGATTCACCCCTCCACTTT,CASSRTGDGDSPLHF
-,TRBJ2-7,TRBD2,TRBV28,TGTGCCAGCAGTCCTGGGACTAGCGGGAGTCGGGTCGAGCAGTACTTC,CASSPGTSGSRVEQYF
-,TRBJ2-4,-,TRBV11-2,TGTGCCAGCAGCTCCTCGGGAGACAGCAAAAACATTCAGTACTTC,CASSSSGDSKNIQYF
-,TRBJ2-3,-,TRBV5-1,TGCGCCAGCAGCAAAGATGAGGGCACAGATACGCAGTATTTT,CASSKDEGTDTQYF
once,TRBJ1-4,-,TRBV28,TGTGCCAGCAGTGCCCCGGGAGATTATGAAAAACTGTTTTTT,CASSAPGDYEKLFF